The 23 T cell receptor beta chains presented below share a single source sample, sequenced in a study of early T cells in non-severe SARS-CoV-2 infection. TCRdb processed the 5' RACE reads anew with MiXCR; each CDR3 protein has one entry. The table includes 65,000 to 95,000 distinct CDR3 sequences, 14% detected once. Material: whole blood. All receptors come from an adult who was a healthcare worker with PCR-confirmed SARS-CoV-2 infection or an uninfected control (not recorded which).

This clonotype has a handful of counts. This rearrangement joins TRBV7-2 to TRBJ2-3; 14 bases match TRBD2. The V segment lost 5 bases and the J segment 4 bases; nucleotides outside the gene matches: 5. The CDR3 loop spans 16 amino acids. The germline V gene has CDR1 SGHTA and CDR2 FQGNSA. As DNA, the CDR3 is TGTGCCAGCAGCGCGGGACTAGCGGGGGCCGCAGATACGCAGTATTTT. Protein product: CASSAGLAGAADTQYF.

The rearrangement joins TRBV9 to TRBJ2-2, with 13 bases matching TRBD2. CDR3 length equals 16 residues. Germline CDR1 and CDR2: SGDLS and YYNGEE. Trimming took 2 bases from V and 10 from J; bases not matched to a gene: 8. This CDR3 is CASSVDTSGGAQELFF. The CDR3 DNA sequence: TGTGCCAGCAGCGTTGATACTAGCGGGGGGGCCCAGGAGCTGTTTTTT.

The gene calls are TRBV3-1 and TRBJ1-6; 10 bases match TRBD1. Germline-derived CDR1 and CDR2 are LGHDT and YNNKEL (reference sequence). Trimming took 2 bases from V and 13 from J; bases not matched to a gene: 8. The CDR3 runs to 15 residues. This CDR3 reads CASSQSRTGGSPLHF. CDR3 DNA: TGTGCCAGCAGCCAATCACGGACAGGGGGTAGTCCCCTCCACTTT. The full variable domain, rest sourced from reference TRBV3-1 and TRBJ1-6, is DTAVSQTPKYLVTQMGNDKSIKCEQNLGHDTMYWYKQDSKKFLKIMFSYNNKELIINETVPNRFSPKSPDKAHLNLHINSLELGDSAVYFCASSQSRTGGSPLHFGNGTRLTVT.

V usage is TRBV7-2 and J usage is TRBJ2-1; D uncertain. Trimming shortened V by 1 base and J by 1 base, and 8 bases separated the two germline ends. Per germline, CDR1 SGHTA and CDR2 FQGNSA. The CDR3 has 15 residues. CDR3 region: CASSLVPRSYNEQFF. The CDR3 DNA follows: TGTGCCAGCAGCTTAGTTCCTCGGTCCTACAATGAGCAGTTCTTC.

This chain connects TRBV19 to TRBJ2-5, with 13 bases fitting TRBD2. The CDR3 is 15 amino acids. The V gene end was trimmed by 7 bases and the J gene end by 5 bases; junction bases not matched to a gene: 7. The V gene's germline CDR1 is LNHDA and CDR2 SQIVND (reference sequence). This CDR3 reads CASKPTSGGRETQYF. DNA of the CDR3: TGTGCCAGTAAGCCGACTAGCGGGGGGCGCGAGACCCAGTACTTC.

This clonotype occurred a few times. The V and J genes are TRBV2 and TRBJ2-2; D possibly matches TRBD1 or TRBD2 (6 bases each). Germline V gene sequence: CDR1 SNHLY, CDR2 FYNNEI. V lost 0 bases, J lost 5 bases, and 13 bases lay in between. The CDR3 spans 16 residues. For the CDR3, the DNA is TGTGCCAGCAGTGAAGCGGGGGGCAGCCAGACCGGGGAGCTGTTTTTT. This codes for CASSEAGGSQTGELFF.

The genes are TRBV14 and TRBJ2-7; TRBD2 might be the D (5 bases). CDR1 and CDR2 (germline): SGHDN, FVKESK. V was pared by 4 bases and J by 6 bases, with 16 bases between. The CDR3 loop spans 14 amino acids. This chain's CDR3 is CASSPSRGFGEQYF. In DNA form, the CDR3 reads TGTGCCAGCAGCCCAAGCCGCGGGTTTGGCGAGCAGTACTTC.

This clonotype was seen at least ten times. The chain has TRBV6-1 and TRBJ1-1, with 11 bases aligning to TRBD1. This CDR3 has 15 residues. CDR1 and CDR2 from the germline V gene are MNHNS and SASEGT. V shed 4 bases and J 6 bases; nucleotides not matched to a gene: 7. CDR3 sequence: CASSVLGQGESEAFF. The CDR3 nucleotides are TGTGCCAGCAGTGTCCTGGGACAGGGGGAATCTGAAGCTTTCTTT.

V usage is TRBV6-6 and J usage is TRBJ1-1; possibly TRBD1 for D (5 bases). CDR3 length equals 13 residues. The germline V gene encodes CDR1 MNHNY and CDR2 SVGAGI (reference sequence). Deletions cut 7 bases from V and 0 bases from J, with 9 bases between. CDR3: CASIRALNTEAFF. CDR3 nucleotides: TGTGCCAGCATCAGGGCTCTGAACACTGAAGCTTTCTTT.

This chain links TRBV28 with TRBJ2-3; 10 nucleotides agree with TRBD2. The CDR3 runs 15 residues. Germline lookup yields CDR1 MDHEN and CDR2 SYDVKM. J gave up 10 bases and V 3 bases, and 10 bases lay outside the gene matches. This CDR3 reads CASSLPSGGATAQYF. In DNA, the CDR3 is TGTGCCAGCAGTTTGCCGAGCGGGGGGGCCACCGCGCAGTATTTT.

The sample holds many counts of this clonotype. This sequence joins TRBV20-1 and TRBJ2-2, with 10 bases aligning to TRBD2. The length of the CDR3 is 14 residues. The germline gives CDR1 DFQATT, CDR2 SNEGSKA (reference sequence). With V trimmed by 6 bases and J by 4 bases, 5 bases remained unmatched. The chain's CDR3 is CSAKSGGATGELFF. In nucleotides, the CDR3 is TGCAGTGCAAAAAGCGGGGGGGCCACCGGGGAGCTGTTTTTT.

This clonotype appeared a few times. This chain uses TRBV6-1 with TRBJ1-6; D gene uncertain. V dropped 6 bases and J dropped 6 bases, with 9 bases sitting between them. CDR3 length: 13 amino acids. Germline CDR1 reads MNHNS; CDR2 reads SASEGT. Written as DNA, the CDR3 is TGTGCCAGCAGGGAAATTGGTAATTCACCCCTCCACTTT. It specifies CASREIGNSPLHF.

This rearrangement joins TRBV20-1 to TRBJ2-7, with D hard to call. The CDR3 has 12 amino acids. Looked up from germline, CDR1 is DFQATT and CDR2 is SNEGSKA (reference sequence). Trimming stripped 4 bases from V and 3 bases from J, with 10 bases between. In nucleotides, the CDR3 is TGCAGTGCTAAAACTAAACTCTACGAGCAGTACTTC. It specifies CSAKTKLYEQYF.

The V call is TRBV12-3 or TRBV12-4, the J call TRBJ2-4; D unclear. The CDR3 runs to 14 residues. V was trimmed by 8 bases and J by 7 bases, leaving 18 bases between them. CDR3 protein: CASGADPSPNIQYF. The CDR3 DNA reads TGTGCCAGCGGCGCGGACCCCAGCCCCAACATTCAGTACTTC.

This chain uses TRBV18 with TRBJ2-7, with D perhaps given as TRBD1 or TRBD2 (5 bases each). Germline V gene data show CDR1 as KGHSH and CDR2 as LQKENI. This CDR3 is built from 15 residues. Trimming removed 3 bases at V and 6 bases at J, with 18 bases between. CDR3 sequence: CASSPRGLAGLEQYF. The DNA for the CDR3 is TGTGCCAGCTCACCGAGGGGTCTAGCCGGCCTCGAGCAGTACTTC.

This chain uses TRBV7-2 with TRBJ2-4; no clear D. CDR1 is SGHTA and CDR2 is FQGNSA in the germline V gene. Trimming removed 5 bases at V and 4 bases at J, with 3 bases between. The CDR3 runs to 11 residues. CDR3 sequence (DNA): TGTGCCAGCAGCCTGAAAAACATTCAGTACTTC. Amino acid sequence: CASSLKNIQYF.

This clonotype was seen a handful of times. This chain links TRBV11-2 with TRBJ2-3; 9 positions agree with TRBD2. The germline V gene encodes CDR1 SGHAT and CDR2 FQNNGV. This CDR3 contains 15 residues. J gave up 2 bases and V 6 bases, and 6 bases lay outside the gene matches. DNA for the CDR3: TGTGCCAGCAGGGCCGGACTAGCGAACACAGATACGCAGTATTTT. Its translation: CASRAGLANTDTQYF.

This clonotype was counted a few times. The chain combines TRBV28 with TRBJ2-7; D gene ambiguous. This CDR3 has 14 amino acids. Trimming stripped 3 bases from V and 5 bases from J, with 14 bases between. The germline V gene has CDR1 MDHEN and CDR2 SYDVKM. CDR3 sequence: CASSFSGPADEQYF. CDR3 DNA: TGTGCCAGCAGTTTTTCGGGCCCGGCGGACGAGCAGTACTTC.

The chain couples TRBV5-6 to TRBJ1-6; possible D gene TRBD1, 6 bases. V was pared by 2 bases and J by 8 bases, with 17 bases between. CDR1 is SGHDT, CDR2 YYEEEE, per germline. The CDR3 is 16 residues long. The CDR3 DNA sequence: TGTGCCAGCAGCTTTGGAGGCCAGGGGAGGTATTCACCCCTCCACTTT. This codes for CASSFGGQGRYSPLHF.

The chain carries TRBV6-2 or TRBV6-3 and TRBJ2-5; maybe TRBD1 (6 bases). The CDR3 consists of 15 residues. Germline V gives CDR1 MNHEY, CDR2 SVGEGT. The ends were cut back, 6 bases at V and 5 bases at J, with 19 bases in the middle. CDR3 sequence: CASRPDRIQVETQYF. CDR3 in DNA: TGTGCCAGCAGGCCCGACAGGATCCAGGTGGAGACCCAGTACTTC.

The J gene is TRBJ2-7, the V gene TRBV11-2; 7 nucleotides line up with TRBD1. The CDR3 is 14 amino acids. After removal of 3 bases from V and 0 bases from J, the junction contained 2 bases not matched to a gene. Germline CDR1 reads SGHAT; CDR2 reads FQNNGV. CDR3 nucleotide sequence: TGTGCCAGCAGCTTGAGGGGGCCCTCCTACGAGCAGTACTTC. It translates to CASSLRGPSYEQYF.

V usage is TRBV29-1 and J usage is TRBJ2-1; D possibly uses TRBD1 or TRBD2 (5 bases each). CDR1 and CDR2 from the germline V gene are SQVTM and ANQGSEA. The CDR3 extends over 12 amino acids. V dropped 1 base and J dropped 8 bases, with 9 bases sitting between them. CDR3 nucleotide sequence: TGCAGCGTTGAAGGGCAGGGAGATGAGCAGTTCTTC. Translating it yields CSVEGQGDEQFF.

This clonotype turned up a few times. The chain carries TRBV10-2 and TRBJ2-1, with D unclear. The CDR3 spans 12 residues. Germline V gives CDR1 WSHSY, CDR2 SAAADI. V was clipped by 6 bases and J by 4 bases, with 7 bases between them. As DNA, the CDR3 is TGCGCCAGCAGAAGGGAATACAATGAGCAGTTCTTC. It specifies CASRREYNEQFF.